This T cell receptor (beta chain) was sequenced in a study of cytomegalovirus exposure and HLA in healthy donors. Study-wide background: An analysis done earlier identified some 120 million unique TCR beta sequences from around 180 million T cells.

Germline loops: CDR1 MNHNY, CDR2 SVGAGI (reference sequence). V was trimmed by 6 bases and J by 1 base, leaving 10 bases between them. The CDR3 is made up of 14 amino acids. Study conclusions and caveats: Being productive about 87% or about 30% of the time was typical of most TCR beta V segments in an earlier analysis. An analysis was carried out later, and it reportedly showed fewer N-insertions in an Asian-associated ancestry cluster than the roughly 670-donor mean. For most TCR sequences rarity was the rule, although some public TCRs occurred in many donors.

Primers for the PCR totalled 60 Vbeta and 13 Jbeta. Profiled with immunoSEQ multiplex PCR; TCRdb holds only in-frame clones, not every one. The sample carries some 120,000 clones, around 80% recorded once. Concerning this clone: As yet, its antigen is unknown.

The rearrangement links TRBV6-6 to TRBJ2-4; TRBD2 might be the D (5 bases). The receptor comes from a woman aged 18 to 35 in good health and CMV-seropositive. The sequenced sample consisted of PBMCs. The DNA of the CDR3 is TGTGCCAGCAGCCCCGAGGGCGCCAAAAACATTCAGTACTTC. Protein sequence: CASSPEGAKNIQYF.